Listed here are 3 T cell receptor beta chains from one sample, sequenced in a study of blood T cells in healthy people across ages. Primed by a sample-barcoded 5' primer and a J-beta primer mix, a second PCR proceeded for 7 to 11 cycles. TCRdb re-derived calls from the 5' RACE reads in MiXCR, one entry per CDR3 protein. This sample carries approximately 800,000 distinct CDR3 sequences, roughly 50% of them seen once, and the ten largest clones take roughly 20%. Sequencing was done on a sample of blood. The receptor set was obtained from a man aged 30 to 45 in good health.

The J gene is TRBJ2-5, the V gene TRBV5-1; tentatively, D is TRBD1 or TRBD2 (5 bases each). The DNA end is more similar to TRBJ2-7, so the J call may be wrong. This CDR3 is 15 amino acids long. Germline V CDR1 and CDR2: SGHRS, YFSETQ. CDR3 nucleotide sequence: TGCGCCAGCAGCTCCGGGCTGGGGGAAGTCTACGAGCAGTACTTC. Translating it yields CASSSGLGEVYEQYF.

Written as DNA, the CDR3 is TGTGCCAGCAGTGACGGGACAGGGGGCGAGCAGTACTTC. Translation gives CASSDGTGGEQYF. The chain uses TRBV6-5 and TRBJ2-7; 11 bases are shared with TRBD1. The V and J ends lost 5 bases and 6 bases, in that order; junction bases with no gene match: 3. Germline values: CDR1 MNHEY, CDR2 SVGAGI. The CDR3 length is 13 residues.

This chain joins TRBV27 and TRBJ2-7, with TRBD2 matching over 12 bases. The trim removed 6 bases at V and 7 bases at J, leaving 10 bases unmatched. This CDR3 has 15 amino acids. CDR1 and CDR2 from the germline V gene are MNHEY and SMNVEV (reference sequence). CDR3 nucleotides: TGTGCCAGCAGATCAGCTAGCGGGAGGGCCGGGGAGCAGTACTTC. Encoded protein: CASRSASGRAGEQYF.